What follows are 21 T cell receptor beta chains derived from one specimen sequenced in a study of T cells in Graves' hyperthyroidism and ophthalmopathy. Researchers amplified the TCR beta CDR3 regions from RNA transcripts. The TCR CDR3 first-round RT-PCR relied on the HTBI primer set. TCRdb recomputed calls from the multiplex PCR reads with MiXCR, one row per CDR3 protein. The table has roughly 710,000 distinct CDR3 sequences, 30% to 40% seen once. Sequenced input: blood. The receptors stem from a woman between 35 and 50 years old with Graves' hyperthyroidism.

This clonotype was seen at least ten times. The J gene is TRBJ2-5, the V gene TRBV12-3 or TRBV12-4, with TRBD1 identical over 10 bases. The CDR3 covers 14 residues. The V gene end was trimmed by 6 bases and the J gene end by 4 bases; junction bases not matched to a gene: 5. DNA for the CDR3: TGTGCCAGCAGCCTGACAGGGGGCGCAGAGACCCAGTACTTC. This encodes CASSLTGGAETQYF.

This clonotype was counted a few times. The rearrangement joins TRBV7-2 to TRBJ2-5, with a tentative D call TRBD1 (5 bases). Trimming removed 3 bases at V and 7 bases at J, with 12 bases between. CDR1 is SGHTA, CDR2 FQGNSA, per germline. This CDR3 spans 13 amino acids. CDR3 nucleotides: TGTGCCAGCAGCTTGTTGGATACAGGGACCCAGTACTTC. Protein sequence: CASSLLDTGTQYF.

This clonotype has at least ten counts. This chain joins TRBV7-2 and TRBJ1-2; D gene ambiguous. The CDR3 length is 13 residues. Germline CDR1 reads SGHTA; CDR2 reads FQGNSA. V lost 1 base to trimming and J lost 7 bases, with 10 bases between them. This CDR3 reads CASSLGGIGGYTF. For the CDR3, the DNA is TGTGCCAGCAGCTTAGGGGGAATTGGTGGCTACACCTTC.

This clonotype was observed at least ten times. The chain combines TRBV12-3 or TRBV12-4 with TRBJ2-7; weak D call: TRBD2 (5 bases). The CDR3 has 14 residues. V was clipped by 5 bases and J by 3 bases, with 14 bases between them. CDR3 nucleotide sequence: TGTGCCAGCAGTCGCGCGGGCCAGGACTACGAGCAGTACTTC. This translates into CASSRAGQDYEQYF.

This clonotype was counted a few times. The V gene is TRBV5-1, the J gene TRBJ1-5; tentatively, D is TRBD1 (6 bases). This CDR3 comprises 15 residues. V was trimmed by 0 bases and J by 3 bases, leaving 10 bases between them. The germline V gene has CDR1 SGHRS and CDR2 YFSETQ. CDR3: CASSLGDTINQPQHF. DNA for the CDR3: TGCGCCAGCAGCTTGGGGGACACCATCAATCAGCCCCAGCATTTT.

This chain connects TRBV5-5 to TRBJ2-7; unclear D gene. Trimming took off 0 bases at V and 3 bases at J, with 7 bases between the two ends. Germline V gene data show CDR1 as SGHKS and CDR2 as YYEKEE (reference sequence). CDR3 length: 13 residues. CDR3 sequence (DNA): TGTGCCAGCAGCTTGGAAGAGTACTACGAGCAGTACTTC. This codes for CASSLEEYYEQYF.

As for this clonotype: One end of the junction varies from germline; a read error may be responsible. The chain joins TRBV10-3 to TRBJ1-3, with D possibly matching TRBD1 (5 bases). Germline V gives CDR1 ENHRY, CDR2 SYGVKD. The length of the CDR3 is 17 residues. Here the CDR3 reads CASSYPRQGQSGNTIYF. In DNA form, the CDR3 reads TGTGCCAGCAGTTACCCGCGACAAGGACAAAGTGGAAACACCATATATTTT.

The table lists this clonotype with many counts. The J gene is TRBJ1-5, the V gene TRBV20-1, with D tentatively TRBD1 (6 bases). CDR3 size: 16 residues. V was shortened by 3 bases and J by 5 bases, with 20 bases between the two germline ends. Germline CDR1 DFQATT, CDR2 SNEGSKA (reference sequence). The CDR3 DNA reads as TGCAGTGCTAGGGGTCCGTCTCGCGGGGGGCATCAGCCCCAGCATTTT. This gives the protein CSARGPSRGGHQPQHF.

There are a few counts of this clonotype. Germline is not matched at one junction end, which may reflect a read error. The chain employs TRBV4-2 and TRBJ1-2, with D unclear. CDR1 and CDR2 from the germline V gene are LGHNA and YNFKEQ. CDR3 size: 13 residues. The CDR3 DNA reads as TGTGCCAGCAGCCAAGATCTTGGGGAGGGTGGCGCCTTC. Protein product: CASSQDLGEGGAF.

This clonotype was observed at least ten times. The chain couples TRBV7-9 to TRBJ2-5, with TRBD1 identical over 9 bases. V lost 5 bases to trimming and J lost 1 base; unmatched junction nucleotides: 8. The CDR3 loop spans 16 amino acids. CDR1 SEHNR and CDR2 FQNEAQ come from the germline V gene (reference sequence). As DNA, the CDR3 is TGTGCCAGCAGCCCTCCGGGACAGGGCCTCCAAGAGACCCAGTACTTC. Translating it yields CASSPPGQGLQETQYF.

Ten or more counts support this clonotype. This chain joins TRBV19 and TRBJ1-1; D may be TRBD1 (6 bases). The CDR3 is 11 amino acids. The V gene lost 8 bases and the J gene lost 7 bases, with 11 bases spanning the gap. Looked up from germline, CDR1 is LNHDA and CDR2 is SQIVND (reference sequence). CDR3 protein: CASETGFEAFF. For the CDR3, the DNA is TGTGCCAGTGAGACAGGTTTTGAAGCTTTCTTT.

The rearrangement uses TRBV4-3 and TRBJ1-5, with 11 bases that match TRBD1. V gave up 3 bases and J gave up 7 bases; unmatched junction bases: 5. Germline V CDR1 and CDR2: LGHNA, YSLEER. This CDR3 has 15 amino acids. The CDR3 reads CASSQDRGPGQPQHF. CDR3 bases: TGCGCCAGCAGCCAGGACAGGGGGCCCGGACAGCCCCAGCATTTT.

The chain employs TRBV10-2 and TRBJ2-7, with unresolved D. Germline V gene lookup returns CDR1 WSHSY and CDR2 SAAADI. The CDR3 extends over 12 amino acids. The V and J ends lost 7 bases and 7 bases respectively, with 14 bases between them. CDR3 sequence: CASTNPREEQYF. The CDR3 coding sequence is TGCGCCAGCACCAACCCAAGGGAAGAGCAGTACTTC.

As concerns this clonotype: One base away lies a much larger clone, so this may be a sequencing read error. The chain is built from TRBV14 and TRBJ2-5, with D possibly being TRBD1 or TRBD2 (6 bases each). There are 14 residues in the CDR3. Trimming cost V 4 bases and J 5 bases, with 14 bases left between them. The germline V gene encodes CDR1 SGHDN and CDR2 FVKESK. CDR3 protein: CASSPGAAGETQYF. CDR3 nucleotides: TGTGCCAGCAGCCCGGGGGCGGCTGGGGAGACCCAGTACTTC.

The chain couples TRBV10-3 to TRBJ1-5; the D gene is possibly TRBD1 (6 bases). V was trimmed by 6 bases and J by 2 bases, leaving 11 bases between them. This CDR3 comprises 14 residues. CDR1 is ENHRY, CDR2 SYGVKD, per germline. CDR3 sequence reads: CAISSQGGNQPQHF. In DNA form, the CDR3 reads TGTGCCATCAGCTCACAGGGCGGCAATCAGCCCCAGCATTTT.

The chain has TRBV15 and TRBJ1-3; the D gene is possibly TRBD1 (6 bases). The germline V gene has CDR1 LNHNV and CDR2 YYDKDF (reference sequence). V lost 2 bases and J lost 4, with 15 bases in between. There are 16 residues in the CDR3. CDR3 bases: TGTGCCACCAGCAGAAAGGGACTCCAGGGGGGAAACACCATATATTTT. Encoded protein: CATSRKGLQGGNTIYF.

In this sample, this clonotype turned up many times. This chain joins TRBV29-1 and TRBJ1-1; D unclear. The CDR3 sequence is 14 residues long. With 6 bases removed from V and 7 bases from J, the gap between germline ends came to 21 bases. From germline, CDR1 is SQVTM and CDR2 ANQGSEA. The CDR3 DNA sequence: TGCAGCGTCGAACCTGACCGACGGATCATTGAAGCTTTCTTT. The encoded protein is CSVEPDRRIIEAFF.

The chain joins TRBV4-3 to TRBJ1-3; D gene unclear. Trimming took off 4 bases at V and 0 bases at J, with 13 bases between the two ends. Germline-derived CDR1 and CDR2 are LGHNA and YSLEER. The CDR3 is 16 amino acids. CDR3 sequence reads: CASSPHLPSSGNTIYF. The CDR3 coding sequence is TGCGCCAGCAGCCCCCACCTCCCATCCTCTGGAAACACCATATATTTT.

This chain links TRBV9 with TRBJ2-1, with a possible D match to TRBD1 (6 bases). Between the trimmed V and J ends, which lost 0 bases and 4 bases, there was a span of 14 bases. The CDR3 covers 16 residues. Per the germline V gene, CDR1 is SGDLS and CDR2 is YYNGEE. CDR3 nucleotides: TGTGCCAGCAGCGTAGACTCAGGGGCGCAGTACAATGAGCAGTTCTTC. Residues: CASSVDSGAQYNEQFF.

There are many counts of this clonotype. The chain employs TRBV20-1 and TRBJ2-7, with D tentatively TRBD2 (5 bases). Trimming shortened V by 1 base and J by 3 bases, and 7 bases separated the two germline ends. The germline gives CDR1 DFQATT, CDR2 SNEGSKA (reference sequence). The CDR3 runs 12 residues. The CDR3 sequence: CSARGSGYEQYF. DNA of the CDR3: TGCAGTGCTAGAGGGAGCGGCTACGAGCAGTACTTC.

Notes on this clonotype: One end of the junction fails to match germline, which may point to a read error. The genes are TRBV10-2 and TRBJ2-7; possibly TRBD2 for D (5 bases). This CDR3 is 13 amino acids long. CDR1 and CDR2 from the germline V gene are WSHSY and SAAADI. Here the CDR3 reads CASSGILANEQCF. CDR3 coding DNA: TGTGCCAGCAGTGGAATATTAGCGAACGAGCAGTGCTTC.